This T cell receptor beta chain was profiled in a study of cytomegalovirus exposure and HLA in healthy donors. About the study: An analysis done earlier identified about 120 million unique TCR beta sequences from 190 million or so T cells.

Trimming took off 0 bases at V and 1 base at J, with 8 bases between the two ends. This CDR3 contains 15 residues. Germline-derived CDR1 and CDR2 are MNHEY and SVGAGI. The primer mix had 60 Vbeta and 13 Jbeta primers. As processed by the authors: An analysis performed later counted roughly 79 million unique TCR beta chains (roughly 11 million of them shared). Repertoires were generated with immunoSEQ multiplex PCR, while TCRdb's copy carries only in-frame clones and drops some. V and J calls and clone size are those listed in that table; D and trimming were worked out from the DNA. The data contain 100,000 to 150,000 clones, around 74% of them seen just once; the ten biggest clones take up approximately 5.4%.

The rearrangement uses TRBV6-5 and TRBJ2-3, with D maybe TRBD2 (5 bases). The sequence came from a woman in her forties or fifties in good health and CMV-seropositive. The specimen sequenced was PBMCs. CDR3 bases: TGTGCCAGCAGTTACTCGCTCGGGGGCACAGATACGCAGTATTTT. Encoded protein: CASSYSLGGTDTQYF.